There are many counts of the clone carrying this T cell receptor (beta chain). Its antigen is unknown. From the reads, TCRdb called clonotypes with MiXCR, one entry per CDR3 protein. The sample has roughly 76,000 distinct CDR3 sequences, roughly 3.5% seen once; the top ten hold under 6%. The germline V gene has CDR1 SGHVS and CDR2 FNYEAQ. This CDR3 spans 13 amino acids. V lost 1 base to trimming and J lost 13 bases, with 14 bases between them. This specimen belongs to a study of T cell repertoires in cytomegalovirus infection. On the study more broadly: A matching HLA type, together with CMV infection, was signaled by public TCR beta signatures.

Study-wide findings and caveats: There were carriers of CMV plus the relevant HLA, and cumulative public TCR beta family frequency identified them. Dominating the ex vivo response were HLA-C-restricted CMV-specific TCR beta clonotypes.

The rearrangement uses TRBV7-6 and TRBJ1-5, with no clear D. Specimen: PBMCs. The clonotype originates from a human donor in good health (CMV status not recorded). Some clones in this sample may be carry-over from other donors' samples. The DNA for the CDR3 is TGTGCCAGCAGCTTAGTGATGCAGTCGGCGCAGCATTTT. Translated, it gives CASSLVMQSAQHF.